This T cell receptor (beta chain) was recorded in a study of blood T cell repertoires in COVID-19. This table comes from immunoSEQ multiplex PCR, and its TCRdb copy is limited to in-frame clones, with some not included. The repertoire holds about 190,000 clones, with roughly nine tenths as singletons. Trimming stripped 4 bases from V and 0 bases from J, with 4 bases between. The length of the CDR3 is 12 residues. Germline CDR1 SGHAT, CDR2 FQNNGV. Sequenced input: peripheral blood. The source is a man under 40 with acute or convalescent COVID-19. The V call is TRBV11-2, the J call TRBJ2-7; D gene unclear. The CDR3 spells CASSSSSYEQYF. Here the CDR3 DNA reads TGTGCCAGCAGCTCGAGCTCCTACGAGCAGTACTTC.